A selection of T cell receptor beta chains follows, all from one sample in a study of shared clonotypes between healthy human individuals. The method was immunoSEQ multiplex PCR; TCRdb's version includes in-frame clones alone and lacks a portion of them. The sample contains about 2.1 million clones, 80% to 95% of which appear only once. The source material was naive CD8+ T cells from PBMCs. The origin of the receptors is a young man in good health. Some clones in this sample may be carry-over from other donors' samples. CDR3s include the opening cysteine and the closing phenylalanine or tryptophan. Fields, in order: J gene, clone size, V gene, D gene, CDR3 length, CDR3 protein, CDR3 DNA. The D gene is left open where the match is weak. Part of the rows lack a size; the others show once, few, many or a class for expanded clones.

TRBJ2-1,-,TRBV7-3,TRBD1,14,CASSPRGLYNEQFF,TGTGCCAGCAGCCCAAGGGGGCTTTACAATGAGCAGTTCTTC
TRBJ1-1,-,TRBV27,-,14,CASSVGGRRTEAFF,TGTGCCAGCAGTGTCGGGGGTAGGCGGACTGAAGCTTTCTTT
TRBJ1-1,-,TRBV6-5,TRBD1,11,CGLNRGTEAFF,TGTGGATTAAACAGGGGAACTGAAGCTTTCTTT
TRBJ1-1,-,TRBV27,-,14,CASSLKKTGTEAFF,TGTGCCAGCAGCCTAAAAAAGACTGGAACTGAAGCTTTCTTT
TRBJ2-4,-,TRBV4-1,TRBD1,14,CASSSRDSKNIQYF,TGCGCCAGCAGCTCCCGGGACAGCAAAAACATTCAGTACTTC
TRBJ2-7,-,TRBV27,-,14,CASSFGAQGYEQYF,TGTGCCAGCAGTTTCGGGGCCCAGGGCTACGAGCAGTACTTC
TRBJ1-2,-,TRBV27,-,15,CASRIRQARGYGYTF,TGTGCCAGCAGGATCCGACAGGCCCGTGGCTATGGCTACACCTTC
TRBJ1-5,-,TRBV7-6,-,13,CASSQGYNQPQHF,TGTGCCAGCAGCCAGGGGTACAATCAGCCCCAGCATTTT
TRBJ2-2,-,TRBV5-4,-,12,CASSLGAGELFF,TGTGCCAGCAGCTTGGGCGCCGGGGAGCTGTTTTTT
TRBJ2-1,-,TRBV2,TRBD2,15,CASSVSLAGVNEQFF,TGTGCCAGCAGCGTCTCACTAGCGGGAGTGAATGAGCAGTTCTTC
TRBJ2-7,-,TRBV4-1,TRBD2,16,CASSQDPAGAAYEQYF,TGCGCCAGCAGCCAAGACCCAGCGGGAGCCGCCTACGAGCAGTACTTC
TRBJ2-7,-,TRBV28,TRBD1,16,CASSSSWTGAPYEQYF,TGTGCCAGCAGTTCATCCTGGACAGGGGCCCCCTACGAGCAGTACTTC
TRBJ2-7,-,TRBV28,-,14,CASRTPGRSYEQYF,TGTGCCAGCAGGACTCCGGGTCGCTCCTACGAGCAGTACTTC
TRBJ2-7,-,TRBV27,TRBD2,17,CASSLLGTSGRAHEQYF,TGTGCCAGCAGTTTATTGGGGACTAGCGGGAGGGCCCACGAGCAGTACTTC
TRBJ2-3,once,TRBV28,-,15,CASSSPVRPQDTQYF,TGTGCCAGCAGTTCCCCGGTCAGACCCCAAGATACGCAGTATTTT
TRBJ1-3,-,TRBV5-4,TRBD1,18,CASSLGLPRQGSGNTIYF,TGTGCCAGCAGCTTGGGCCTACCCAGACAGGGCTCTGGAAACACCATATATTTT
TRBJ2-7,-,TRBV7-9,-,12,CASSGPTLEQYF,TGTGCCAGCAGCGGCCCCACCCTCGAGCAGTACTTC
TRBJ1-2,-,TRBV29-1,-,13,CSVLGGLHYGYTF,TGCAGCGTTCTGGGGGGTCTGCACTATGGCTACACCTTC
TRBJ2-3,-,TRBV10-3,TRBD2,18,CAISEMGTSGSMTDTQYF,TGTGCCATCAGTGAGATGGGGACTAGCGGGAGTATGACAGATACGCAGTATTTT
TRBJ1-1,-,TRBV19,TRBD1,14,CASSVRDRGTEAFF,TGTGCCAGTAGTGTACGGGACAGGGGGACTGAAGCTTTCTTT
TRBJ1-2,once,TRBV27,-,16,CASSPLGVGRGDGYTF,TGTGCCAGCAGTCCTCTTGGCGTGGGAAGGGGCGATGGCTACACCTTC
TRBJ2-1,-,TRBV7-9,TRBD2,14,CASKRSGLVDEQFF,TGTGCCAGCAAACGTTCTGGACTAGTGGATGAGCAGTTCTTC
TRBJ1-2,-,TRBV5-1,-,13,CASSLYPRDGYTF,TGCGCCAGCAGCTTGTACCCACGGGATGGCTACACCTTC
TRBJ1-5,-,TRBV5-5,-,15,CASSLGRLQGQPQHF,TGTGCCAGCAGCTTGGGGCGCCTCCAGGGGCAGCCCCAGCATTTT
TRBJ2-7,few,TRBV7-6,TRBD1,14,CASSPGTGDYEQYF,TGTGCCAGCAGCCCCGGGACAGGGGACTACGAGCAGTACTTC
TRBJ2-7,-,TRBV11-2,-,14,CASSFSSAGYEQYF,TGTGCCAGCAGCTTTAGCTCGGCGGGCTACGAGCAGTACTTC